In this sample, the clone carrying this T cell receptor (beta chain) turned up many times. Its antigen remains unknown. This sample stems from a study of identical twins. Study-wide results and caveats: Insertions ran lower in abundant cord blood beta clonotypes, though not in memory repertoires.

TCRdb re-called the 5' RACE reads through MiXCR, storing one row per CDR3 protein. The sample yields nearly 900,000 distinct CDR3 sequences, approximately 13% seen once. Germline assignment: CDR1 LGHDT and CDR2 YNNKEL (reference sequence). The germline V and J ends were trimmed by 1 base and 8 bases, with 6 bases remaining between them. The CDR3 is made up of 12 amino acids. Separately, the same data were catalogued under a study of yellow fever vaccine responses in identical twins.

The V and J genes are TRBV3-1 and TRBJ2-1; no clear D gene. The TCR sequence derives from a woman aged 18-29 years in good health. Sequencing was done on a sample of PBMCs. In DNA form, the CDR3 reads TGTGCCAGCAGCCAAGCCGGCGATGAGCAGTTCTTC. It specifies CASSQAGDEQFF.